Reported below is one TCR beta chain. These data come from a study of response to subunit inactivated influenza vaccine. From the RT-PCR reads, TCRdb called clonotypes with MiXCR, one entry per CDR3 protein. The sample consists of about 700,000 distinct CDR3 sequences, approximately 14% of them appearing once. V was cut by 4 bases and J by 4 bases, with 15 bases left in between. The CDR3 is 16 residues long. This chain joins TRBV5-7 and TRBJ2-6, with D possibly being TRBD1 (6 bases). TRBV5-7 is classed as an ORF, of uncertain function. This clonotype originated in a man aged 50-60 years who received an inactivated influenza vaccine. This sample comprised PBMCs from blood, obtained roughly 2 weeks before vaccination. As DNA, the CDR3 is TGTGCCAGCAGCCAACCCGAGGGGGAGGGGGCCAACGTCCTGACTTTC. It encodes CASSQPEGEGANVLTF.